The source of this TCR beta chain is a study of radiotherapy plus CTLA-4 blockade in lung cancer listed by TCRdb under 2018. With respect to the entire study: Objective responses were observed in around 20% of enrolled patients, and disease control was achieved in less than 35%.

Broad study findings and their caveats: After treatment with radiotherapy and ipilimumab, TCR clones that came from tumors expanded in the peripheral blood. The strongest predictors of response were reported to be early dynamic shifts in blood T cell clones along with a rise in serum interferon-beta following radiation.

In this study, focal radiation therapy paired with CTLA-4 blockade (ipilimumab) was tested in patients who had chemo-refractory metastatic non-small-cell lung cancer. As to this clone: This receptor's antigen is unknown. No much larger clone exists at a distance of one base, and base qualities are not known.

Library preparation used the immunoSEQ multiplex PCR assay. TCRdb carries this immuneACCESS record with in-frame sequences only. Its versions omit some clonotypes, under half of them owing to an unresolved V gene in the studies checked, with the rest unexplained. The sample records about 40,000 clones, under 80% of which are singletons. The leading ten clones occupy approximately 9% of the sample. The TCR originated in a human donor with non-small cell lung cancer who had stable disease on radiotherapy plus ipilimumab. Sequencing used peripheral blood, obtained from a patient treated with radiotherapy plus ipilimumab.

The CDR3 reads CASSLGQGTGELFF. The bases read TGTGCCAGCAGCCTGGGACAAGGCACCGGGGAGCTGTTTTTT. The sequence is built from TRBV7-2 and TRBJ2-2; TRBD1 is possibly the D segment (6 matching bases). Reading from cysteine to phenylalanine, the CDR3 counts 14 amino acids. Just the 42-base CDR3 DNA is kept, in frame starting at base 1. CDR1 and CDR2, looked up from the germline V gene, are SGHTA and FQGNSA. Deletion took 5 bases off V and 4 bases off J, with a span of 11 bases between the germline ends.